The source of this T cell receptor (beta chain) is a study of cytomegalovirus exposure and HLA in healthy donors. Study-wide background: Caucasian-associated ancestry cluster membership applied to about four fifths of some 400 genotyped donors.

PCR used 60 Vbeta primers and 13 Jbeta primers. Libraries were prepared by immunoSEQ multiplex PCR; TCRdb keeps only in-frame clonotypes and omits some of them. The profile covers 150,000 to 200,000 clones, with 80% appearing a single time and around 5.8% taken by the ten largest. In regard to this clone: The antigen remains unidentified.

General study points: Excluded: some indistinguishable V segments such as TRBV6-2 and TRBV6-3.

CDR1 is MNHNY and CDR2 is SVGAGI in the germline V gene (reference sequence). Trimming removed 0 bases from V and 0 bases from J, with 5 bases in between. This CDR3 is 15 amino acids long. Material for sequencing was PBMCs. V and J are TRBV6-6 and TRBJ1-4; D remains ambiguous. The receptor was isolated from a male donor in good health and CMV-seropositive. The CDR3 DNA is TGTGCCAGCAGTTACTCGGCGGCAACTAATGAAAAACTGTTTTTT. Translating it yields CASSYSAATNEKLFF.